The 11 T cell receptor beta chains listed next were all sequenced from one sample in a study of T cells in Graves' hyperthyroidism and ophthalmopathy. RNA transcripts were the template for amplifying TCR beta CDR3 regions. A set of HTBI primers served as the primers for a first-round RT-PCR of the TCR CDR3. Each CDR3 protein gets one entry after TCRdb re-called the multiplex PCR reads with MiXCR. The sample yields about 710,000 distinct CDR3 sequences, 15% to 20% seen once. The specimen was blood. These receptors originate from a man between 18 and 35 years old with Graves' hyperthyroidism.

This clonotype was observed a few times. The chain carries TRBV18 and TRBJ1-1; the D gene is possibly TRBD1 (6 bases). Deletions cut 4 bases from V and 0 bases from J, with 21 bases between. The CDR3 is 18 residues long. The germline CDR1 and CDR2 sequences are KGHSH and LQKENI. The CDR3 DNA reads TGTGCCAGCTCACGATCGACAGGTCCCCCCTTAATGAACACTGAAGCTTTCTTT. This codes for CASSRSTGPPLMNTEAFF.

This clonotype was seen repeatedly, ten times or more. The V call is TRBV6-1, the J call TRBJ2-7; D not certain. Looked up from germline, CDR1 is MNHNS and CDR2 is SASEGT. The CDR3 is 13 residues long. The V and J ends lost 2 bases and 5 bases respectively, with 10 bases between them. Written as DNA, the CDR3 is TGTGCCAGCAGTGAATCCCCCCCAAACGAGCAGTACTTC. Protein: CASSESPPNEQYF.

This clonotype was seen a few times. The chain is built from TRBV4-1 and TRBJ2-5; D possibly corresponds to TRBD1 (6 bases). The CDR3 has 16 residues. CDR1 and CDR2 from the germline V gene are MGHRA and YSYEKL. Trimming took off 4 bases at V and 3 bases at J, with 18 bases between the two ends. The CDR3 DNA follows: TGCGCCAGCAGCCTAGGACAGTTGGGGCATAAAGAGACCCAGTACTTC. Translating it yields CASSLGQLGHKETQYF.

The table lists this clonotype with many counts. This chain connects TRBV28 to TRBJ1-5; weak D call: TRBD1 (6 bases). V was shortened by 8 bases and J by 2 bases, with 22 bases between the two germline ends. The CDR3 runs to 17 residues. Germline CDR1 reads MDHEN; CDR2 reads SYDVKM. CDR3 region: CASSRTVGVSGNQPQHF. The CDR3 DNA reads as TGTGCCAGCTCCCGGACAGTCGGGGTTTCGGGCAATCAGCCCCAGCATTTT.

This clonotype appeared many times. V gene TRBV2 combines with J gene TRBJ2-2, with D perhaps assigned TRBD1 or TRBD2 (6 bases each). V gave up 6 bases and J gave up 7 bases, with 18 bases separating them. There are 15 residues in the CDR3. The germline V gene has CDR1 SNHLY and CDR2 FYNNEI. CDR3 sequence reads: CASRRGRLEDGELFF. CDR3 in DNA: TGTGCCAGCAGACGGGGGCGCTTGGAGGACGGGGAGCTGTTTTTT.

This clonotype has ten or more counts. The CDR3 reads CASSYDHGAGAKNIQYF. The CDR3 DNA is TGTGCCAGCAGTTACGACCATGGGGCGGGAGCCAAAAACATTCAGTACTTC. The chain recombines TRBV6-6 with TRBJ2-4; TRBD1 or TRBD2 may be the D gene (5 bases each). V was pared by 2 bases and J by 0 bases, with 14 bases between. This CDR3 contains 17 residues. Germline V lookup: CDR1 MNHNY, CDR2 SVGAGI (reference sequence).

The V gene is TRBV5-4, the J gene TRBJ2-6; maybe TRBD2 (5 bases). The CDR3 is 15 residues long. The V gene's germline CDR1 is SGHNT and CDR2 YYREEE (reference sequence). V lost 3 bases to trimming and J lost 4 bases, with 11 bases between them. The CDR3 loop is CASSSGGPGANVLTF. CDR3 DNA sequence: TGTGCCAGCAGCTCAGGAGGCCCCGGGGCCAACGTCCTGACTTTC.

This chain uses TRBV5-4 with TRBJ1-2; D ambiguous. This CDR3 spans 14 amino acids. Germline-derived CDR1 and CDR2 are SGHNT and YYREEE (reference sequence). Trimming cost V 2 bases and J 3 bases, with 11 bases left between them. As DNA, the CDR3 is TGTGCCAGCAGCTTCGGCCTCTCCGACTATGGCTACACCTTC. Its protein product is CASSFGLSDYGYTF.

This clonotype was recorded at least ten times. The chain employs TRBV5-1 and TRBJ2-7, with D possibly matching TRBD1 (5 bases). Germline V gives CDR1 SGHRS, CDR2 YFSETQ. The CDR3 consists of 14 residues. Between the trimmed V and J ends, which lost 0 bases and 6 bases, there was a span of 13 bases. In nucleotides, the CDR3 is TGCGCCAGCAGCTTGGGAACGACTGACAGCGAGCAGTACTTC. This encodes CASSLGTTDSEQYF.

This clonotype was detected many times. CDR3 sequence: CSASRASGSYEQYF. The DNA for the CDR3 is TGCAGTGCTTCCCGGGCTAGCGGGAGCTACGAGCAGTACTTC. This rearrangement joins TRBV20-1 to TRBJ2-7; TRBD2 matches 10 bases. The CDR3 runs to 14 residues. V shed 5 bases, J shed 3 bases, and the junction held 7 bases outside the gene matches. The germline CDR1 and CDR2 sequences are DFQATT and SNEGSKA (reference sequence).

The chain carries TRBV6-2 or TRBV6-3 and TRBJ2-7; the D call may be TRBD1 or TRBD2 (5 bases each). Germline-derived CDR1 and CDR2 are MNHEY and SVGEGT. This CDR3 region has 14 residues. The ends were cut back, 2 bases at V and 5 bases at J, with 13 bases in the middle. CDR3 nucleotide sequence: TGTGCCAGCAGTTACGGGACCGAAATCCACGAGCAGTACTTC. Its protein product is CASSYGTEIHEQYF.